The clone carrying this T cell receptor beta chain was observed at least ten times. Its antigen is not known. These data are taken from a study of T cell repertoires in cytomegalovirus infection. Study details: CMV infection plus the matching HLA type was flagged by public TCR beta signatures. General study findings and limits: HLA-C-restricted CMV clonotypes gave the most frequent clonotype in two of eight donors.

TCRdb fed the reads into MiXCR, producing one record per CDR3 protein. The profile shows approximately 76,000 distinct CDR3 sequences, 3.5% to 4.5% of them singletons. Germline CDR1 MNHEY, CDR2 SVGAGI. Trimming took 2 bases from V and 4 from J, leaving 17 bases between them. CDR3 length: 16 amino acids. The material sequenced was PBMCs. The sequence derives from a human donor in good health (CMV status not recorded). Some clones in this sample may be carry-over from other donors' samples. The V call is TRBV6-5, the J call TRBJ1-1; no clear D gene. CDR3 bases: TGTGCCAGCAGTTACAACCCCCGGGAGGGTGCCACTGAAGCTTTCTTT. Amino acid sequence: CASSYNPREGATEAFF.